Sequencing of this TCR beta chain was carried out in a study of blood T cells in healthy people across ages. The CDR3 runs to 15 residues. V lost 6 bases to trimming and J lost 6 bases, with 17 bases between them. The V gene's germline CDR1 is KGHSH and CDR2 LQKENI. Next came a second PCR, run for roughly 6 to 11 cycles, which used a sample-barcoded 5' primer along with a J-beta primer mix. TCRdb re-called the 5' RACE reads with MiXCR, one entry per CDR3 protein. The sample contains fewer than 800,000 distinct CDR3 sequences, roughly 32% of which appear only once. The sequenced sample was blood. The genes are TRBV18 and TRBJ1-4; perhaps TRBD1 as D (5 bases). The sequence derives from a woman of 80 years or more in good health. The CDR3 loop reads CASSPSEKGDEKLFF. The CDR3 DNA reads as TGTGCCAGCTCCCCCTCGGAAAAAGGGGATGAAAAACTGTTTTTT. The full variable domain, rest sourced from reference TRBV18 and TRBJ1-4, is NAGVMQNPRHLVRRRGQEARLRCSPMKGHSHVYWYRQLPEEGLKFMVYLQKENIIDESGMPKERFSAEFPKEGPSILRIQQVVRGDSAAYFCASSPSEKGDEKLFFGSGTQLSVL.